This record covers a single T cell receptor beta chain. Germline assignment: CDR1 MNHNS and CDR2 SASEGT. This CDR3 has 15 residues. Trimming stripped 1 base from V and 1 base from J, with 8 bases between. Original methodology: Because ImmunoSEQ provided only junction sequences with no quality scores, the filtering differed. Sequenced by immunoSEQ multiplex PCR; TCRdb stores in-frame clones only, minus some. V and J calls and clone size are given by that table; D and trimming were obtained from the DNA. Among hundreds of thousands of clones listed, 55% to 85% were seen once. This sample was included in a study of shared clonotypes between healthy human individuals. As for the study in general: With ages of 18 to 49, the donors were two women and a few men.

Healthy HIV-negative adults without recent acute infections or vaccinations served as donors. This chain uses TRBV6-1 with TRBJ1-5; the D gene is possibly TRBD1 (6 bases). Sequences were obtained from memory CD4+ T cells sorted from blood. The subset was: CD45RA-negative fraction. The TCR comes from a woman in her 30s in good health. The CDR3: CASSEEGDSNQPQHF. For the CDR3, the DNA is TGTGCCAGCAGTGAAGAGGGGGACAGCAATCAGCCCCAGCATTTT.